Below, 18 T cell receptor beta chains from the same sample are listed, as sequenced in a study of radiation and T cells in renal cell carcinoma. Clones were read by immunoSEQ multiplex PCR, and TCRdb kept only the in-frame ones, dropping some. The sample has about 150,000 clones, roughly 89% seen once. Documented time point: blood 2 weeks post-SBRT. Treatment here: 15 Gy SBRT to primary tumor, nephrectomy 4 weeks later. This material consisted of blood, taken from a patient whose treatment included radiotherapy and nephrectomy. All receptors derive from a woman between 45 and 60 years old with renal cell carcinoma.

The J gene is TRBJ1-3, the V gene TRBV9; 9 bases agree with TRBD1. CDR3 length: 20 amino acids. CDR1 SGDLS and CDR2 YYNGEE come from the germline V gene. V shed 3 bases and J 1 base; nucleotides not matched to a gene: 17. The CDR3 loop is CASSAGPGTGFLDSGNTIYF. DNA of the CDR3: TGTGCCAGCAGCGCGGGCCCCGGGACAGGGTTTTTAGATTCTGGAAACACCATATATTTT.

The rearrangement uses TRBV11-2 and TRBJ1-1; possible D gene TRBD1, 5 bases. V was shortened by 2 bases and J by 2 bases, with 12 bases between the two germline ends. This CDR3 is built from 15 residues. Per germline, CDR1 SGHAT and CDR2 FQNNGV. The CDR3 is CASSLSGRANTEAFF. The DNA for the CDR3 is TGTGCCAGCAGCTTAAGTGGCAGGGCAAACACTGAAGCTTTCTTT.

There are a few counts of this clone. V gene TRBV20-1 combines with J gene TRBJ1-1; 7 bases fit TRBD1. The CDR3 is made up of 11 amino acids. V shed 3 bases, J shed 11 bases, and the junction held 6 bases outside the gene matches. Germline V gene data show CDR1 as DFQATT and CDR2 as SNEGSKA (reference sequence). The chain's CDR3 is CSASRQGGAFF. The DNA for the CDR3 is TGCAGTGCTAGCAGACAGGGTGGTGCTTTCTTT.

This sequence joins TRBV9 and TRBJ2-5, with TRBD2 matching 8 bases. The V and J ends lost 2 bases and 3 bases, in that order; junction bases with no gene match: 6. The CDR3 spans 15 residues. Germline CDR1 SGDLS, CDR2 YYNGEE. The CDR3 here is CASSVGGASKETQYF. CDR3 nucleotides: TGTGCCAGCAGCGTCGGGGGGGCCAGCAAAGAGACCCAGTACTTC.

The chain is built from TRBV6-5 and TRBJ1-4; D perhaps matches TRBD1 (5 bases). Between the trimmed V and J ends, which lost 6 bases and 6 bases, there was a span of 14 bases. This CDR3 is 14 amino acids long. Germline CDR1 reads MNHEY; CDR2 reads SVGAGI. The CDR3 nucleotides read TGTGCCAGCAGGCCGGGGGGAACCCATGAAAAACTGTTTTTT. Protein product: CASRPGGTHEKLFF.

This CDR3 is CASSIRNGTNTEAFF. CDR3 DNA: TGTGCCAGTAGTATTCGAAACGGGACGAACACTGAAGCTTTCTTT. V and J are TRBV19 and TRBJ1-1, with D possibly being TRBD1 (5 bases). V was clipped by 3 bases and J by 1 base, with 12 bases between them. This CDR3 comprises 15 residues. Per the germline V gene, CDR1 is LNHDA and CDR2 is SQIVND (reference sequence).

V is TRBV30 and J is TRBJ1-1; D gene unclear. V was trimmed by 4 bases and J by 1 base, leaving 16 bases between them. CDR1 is GTSNPN, CDR2 SVGIG, per germline (reference sequence). CDR3 length: 15 amino acids. This chain's CDR3 is CAWTHLSRGNTEAFF. The CDR3 DNA reads as TGTGCCTGGACCCACCTCTCTCGGGGGAACACTGAAGCTTTCTTT. The complete variable domain, with remaining parts taken from reference TRBV30 and TRBJ1-1, reads SQTIHQWPATLVQPVGSPLSLECTVEGTSNPNLYWYRQAAGRGLQLLFYSVGIGQISSEVPQNLSASRPQDRQFILSSKKLLLSDSGFYLCAWTHLSRGNTEAFFGQGTRLTVV.

The rearrangement links TRBV10-3 to TRBJ2-3; 8 bases are a match to TRBD2. J lost 4 bases, V lost 7 bases, and 7 bases had no gene match. The CDR3 has 14 amino acids. Germline V CDR1 and CDR2: ENHRY, SYGVKD. The CDR3 loop is CAITKGLEADTQYF. The CDR3 DNA reads TGTGCCATCACAAAGGGACTAGAAGCAGATACGCAGTATTTT.

The chain couples TRBV9 to TRBJ2-7; D is undetermined. The CDR3 is 14 residues long. Germline CDR1 and CDR2: SGDLS and YYNGEE. Trimming took 2 bases from V and 5 from J, leaving 14 bases between them. CDR3 residues: CASSVGPKNDEQYF. The CDR3 nucleotides read TGTGCCAGCAGCGTTGGACCCAAAAACGACGAGCAGTACTTC.

This chain links TRBV7-2 with TRBJ2-3; D unclear. Germline V gives CDR1 SGHTA, CDR2 FQGNSA. CDR3 length: 13 residues. With 3 bases removed from V and 4 bases from J, the gap between germline ends came to 8 bases. The CDR3 protein is CASSFQVPDTQYF. As DNA, the CDR3 is TGTGCCAGCAGCTTTCAGGTTCCAGATACGCAGTATTTT.

CDR3 residues: CASSIAGTGGYEQYF. The CDR3 DNA follows: TGTGCCAGTAGTATAGCAGGGACAGGGGGCTACGAGCAGTACTTC. The chain links TRBV19 to TRBJ2-7; TRBD1 matches 11 bases. With V trimmed by 1 base and J by 3 bases, 2 bases remained unmatched. The CDR3 consists of 15 residues. CDR1 and CDR2 (germline): LNHDA, SQIVND (reference sequence).

The chain carries TRBV6-6 and TRBJ1-2; the match to TRBD1 covers 11 bases. The V and J ends lost 6 bases and 6 bases, in that order; junction bases with no gene match: 12. The CDR3 extends over 16 amino acids. The germline V gene has CDR1 MNHNY and CDR2 SVGAGI (reference sequence). The CDR3 protein is CASRQTGQGAWDGYTF. Here the CDR3 DNA reads TGTGCCAGCAGGCAAACCGGACAGGGGGCGTGGGATGGCTACACCTTC.

The DNA for the CDR3 is TGTGCCAGCAGGGCGGACAGGGTCCAGCATTTT. It encodes CASRADRVQHF. The rearrangement uses TRBV28 and TRBJ1-5; 8 nucleotides line up with TRBD1. J was trimmed by 12 bases and V by 6 bases; bases with no gene match: 4. The CDR3 runs 11 residues. CDR1 and CDR2 from the germline V gene are MDHEN and SYDVKM.

This chain links TRBV5-4 with TRBJ2-5; D tentatively reads TRBD1 or TRBD2 (5 bases each). This CDR3 is 14 amino acids long. V shed 0 bases and J shed 5 bases, with 11 bases lying between them. CDR1 and CDR2 (germline): SGHNT, YYREEE (reference sequence). CDR3 coding DNA: TGTGCCAGCAGCTTGGCGGGGCGGGTCGAGACCCAGTACTTC. Translating it yields CASSLAGRVETQYF.

This clone has a single count. The chain uses TRBV10-3 and TRBJ1-1; the match to TRBD1 covers 11 bases. This CDR3 has 15 amino acids. The ends lost 9 bases at V and 0 bases at J; junction bases unmatched: 6. The germline CDR1 and CDR2 sequences are ENHRY and SYGVKD. CDR3 residues: CAMAGTGGMNTEAFF. CDR3 coding DNA: TGTGCCATGGCCGGGACAGGGGGGATGAACACTGAAGCTTTCTTT.

The CDR3 here is CASSTRGGITGELFF. DNA of the CDR3: TGTGCCAGCAGCACAAGAGGGGGCATCACCGGGGAGCTGTTTTTT. The V gene is TRBV6-5, the J gene TRBJ2-2, with 7 nucleotides matching TRBD1. Trimming removed 6 bases from V and 4 bases from J; junction bases left unmatched: 8. CDR1 and CDR2 from the germline V gene are MNHEY and SVGAGI. This CDR3 has 15 residues.

This clone was seen just once. The chain combines TRBV7-2 with TRBJ2-7; D might be TRBD2 (5 bases). V was shortened by 2 bases and J by 6 bases, with 20 bases between the two germline ends. CDR3 length: 16 amino acids. From germline, CDR1 is SGHTA and CDR2 FQGNSA. CDR3: CASSLNSALGDGEQYF. The CDR3 coding sequence is TGTGCCAGCAGCTTAAATTCGGCCCTGGGAGATGGCGAGCAGTACTTC.

This sequence joins TRBV15 and TRBJ2-2, with 8 bases that match TRBD2. V trimming: 6 bases; J trimming: 1 base; junction bases outside the gene matches: 4. Germline CDR1 is LNHNV and CDR2 is YYDKDF (reference sequence). The CDR3 totals 15 residues. CDR3 residues: CATRAGGWNTGELFF. The CDR3 DNA reads as TGTGCCACCAGGGCGGGGGGTTGGAACACCGGGGAGCTGTTTTTT.